These 26 T cell receptor beta chains came from one sample sequenced in a study of cytomegalovirus exposure and HLA in healthy donors. PCR amplification relied on 60 Vbeta primers (plus 13 Jbeta primers). Sequenced by immunoSEQ multiplex PCR; TCRdb stores in-frame clones only, minus some. Of 170,000 or so clones in the sample, roughly 80% were seen once. Source material: PBMCs. The receptors here all came from a man in his fifties or sixties in good health and CMV-seronegative.

The chain couples TRBV28 to TRBJ1-5; TRBD1 matches at 10 bases. In germline, CDR1 is MDHEN, CDR2 SYDVKM. The V gene end was trimmed by 5 bases and the J gene end by 4 bases; junction bases not matched to a gene: 11. The CDR3 length is 17 residues. The CDR3 loop is CASSAPRDRGRNQPQHF. The CDR3 DNA reads as TGTGCCAGCAGTGCCCCACGGGACAGGGGCCGGAATCAGCCCCAGCATTTT.

The genes are TRBV5-6 and TRBJ1-5; D might be TRBD1 (5 bases). This CDR3 contains 14 residues. Trimming removed 1 base at V and 4 bases at J, with 9 bases between. Germline V CDR1 and CDR2: SGHDT, YYEEEE. CDR3 protein: CASSLRGANQPQHF. CDR3 nucleotides: TGTGCCAGCAGCTTGAGGGGCGCTAATCAGCCCCAGCATTTT.

The V gene is TRBV14, the J gene TRBJ1-1; perhaps TRBD1 as D (5 bases). V was clipped by 6 bases and J by 3 bases, with 23 bases between them. The CDR3 covers 17 residues. Looked up from germline, CDR1 is SGHDN and CDR2 is FVKESK. CDR3 coding DNA: TGTGCCAGCAGTGAACATGCTGGACACTCCGTCGACACTGAAGCTTTCTTT. It codes for CASSEHAGHSVDTEAFF.

The J gene is TRBJ2-1, the V gene TRBV7-3, with 12 bases aligning to TRBD2. Germline-derived CDR1 and CDR2 are SGHTA and FQGTGA. This CDR3 is 14 amino acids long. V lost 4 bases and J lost 13; bases outside the gene matches: 8. The CDR3: CASSSGPTSGGQFF. The CDR3 nucleotides are TGTGCCAGCAGCTCCGGACCGACTAGCGGGGGACAGTTCTTC.

The chain couples TRBV29-1 to TRBJ1-4; D may be TRBD1 (6 bases). The V gene's germline CDR1 is SQVTM and CDR2 ANQGSEA. Trimming removed 4 bases at V and 11 bases at J, with 17 bases between. This CDR3 is 13 amino acids long. The CDR3 DNA is TGCAGCGTTGTCGGACTGGCGAGGGGGAAACTGTTTTTT. Translation gives CSVVGLARGKLFF.

The gene calls are TRBV6-6 and TRBJ1-5; TRBD1 agrees at 9 bases. The CDR3 consists of 16 residues. Germline CDR1 MNHNY, CDR2 SVGAGI (reference sequence). Trimming cost V 2 bases and J 6 bases; bases outside gene matches: 8. This chain's CDR3 is CASSYIRDREGQPQHF. In nucleotides, the CDR3 is TGTGCCAGCAGTTACATCCGGGACAGGGAGGGTCAGCCCCAGCATTTT.

V and J are TRBV5-1 and TRBJ2-1; 8 bases line up with TRBD1. CDR1 is SGHRS and CDR2 is YFSETQ in the germline V gene. V lost 4 bases, J lost 3 bases, and 6 bases stayed unmatched. This CDR3 has 15 residues. The CDR3 sequence: CASSLDRGHYNEQFF. As DNA, the CDR3 is TGCGCCAGCAGCCTTGACAGGGGTCACTACAATGAGCAGTTCTTC.

The chain combines TRBV7-2 with TRBJ2-7, with TRBD1 matching over 8 bases. The CDR3 has 13 amino acids. With 6 bases clipped from V and 2 bases from J, the junction kept 3 bases outside the gene matches. Germline CDR1 and CDR2: SGHTA and FQGNSA. CDR3 sequence (DNA): TGTGCCAGCAGAGGGACAGGCGCCTACGAGCAGTACTTC. This sequence encodes CASRGTGAYEQYF.

This chain links TRBV10-1 with TRBJ1-1, with D perhaps TRBD1 (6 bases). The germline V gene has CDR1 WNHNN and CDR2 SYGVQD (reference sequence). This CDR3 spans 16 amino acids. V lost 3 bases and J 1 base, leaving 15 bases between the germline ends. In nucleotides, the CDR3 is TGCGCCAGCAGTGACCCACGACAGGAACGGAACACTGAAGCTTTCTTT. Its protein is CASSDPRQERNTEAFF.

V gene TRBV6-6 combines with J gene TRBJ2-1, with 7 nucleotides matching TRBD2. V shed 5 bases, J shed 8 bases, and the junction held 9 bases outside the gene matches. The CDR3 totals 14 residues. Germline values: CDR1 MNHNY, CDR2 SVGAGI (reference sequence). The CDR3 nucleotides read TGTGCCAGCAGTCGACTGGCGGGAGAGGATGAGCAGTTCTTC. Its translation is CASSRLAGEDEQFF.

The genes are TRBV7-9 and TRBJ2-7, with 7 bases identical to TRBD1. CDR3 size: 15 residues. Unmatched junction bases numbered 7, after V lost 5 bases and J lost 0 bases. The germline V gene has CDR1 SEHNR and CDR2 FQNEAQ (reference sequence). CDR3 region: CASSQKQGFSYEQYF. The DNA for the CDR3 is TGTGCCAGCAGCCAAAAACAGGGGTTCTCCTACGAGCAGTACTTC.

V usage is TRBV19 and J usage is TRBJ2-3, with D possibly matching TRBD2 (5 bases). Trimming shortened V by 7 bases and J by 1 base, and 24 bases separated the two germline ends. CDR1 and CDR2 (germline): LNHDA, SQIVND (reference sequence). The CDR3 extends over 18 amino acids. The CDR3 here is CASNRRGVRGPGTDTQYF. For the CDR3, the DNA is TGTGCCAGTAACCGCCGGGGTGTCCGTGGCCCTGGCACAGATACGCAGTATTTT.

The sample holds a few counts of this clone. This sequence joins TRBV2 and TRBJ1-2; TRBD1 agrees at 7 bases. Looked up from germline, CDR1 is SNHLY and CDR2 is FYNNEI. V lost 4 bases, J lost 4 bases, and 6 bases stayed unmatched. The CDR3 loop spans 14 amino acids. The CDR3 DNA reads TGTGCCAGCAGTGGACAGGGCCTGAGCTATGGCTACACCTTC. Translating gives CASSGQGLSYGYTF.

This clone was recorded once. This sequence joins TRBV7-9 and TRBJ2-1, with 8 bases lining up with TRBD2. V was clipped by 5 bases and J by 1 base; unmatched bases: 7. The CDR3 loop spans 16 amino acids. CDR1 is SEHNR, CDR2 FQNEAQ, per germline (reference sequence). This CDR3 is CASSPPAGESYNEQFF. In DNA form, the CDR3 reads TGTGCCAGCAGCCCCCCAGCGGGAGAGTCCTACAATGAGCAGTTCTTC.

This rearrangement joins TRBV5-1 to TRBJ1-1, with D uncertain. Germline-derived CDR1 and CDR2 are SGHRS and YFSETQ. Trimming took off 5 bases at V and 2 bases at J, with 10 bases between the two ends. The length of the CDR3 is 13 residues. CDR3 coding DNA: TGCGCCAGCAGACGCGACATCAACACTGAAGCTTTCTTT. This translates into CASRRDINTEAFF.

This sequence joins TRBV7-2 and TRBJ2-3; 13 nucleotides align to TRBD2. V lost 0 bases, J lost 0 bases, and 6 bases stayed unmatched. CDR1 and CDR2 from the germline V gene are SGHTA and FQGNSA. This CDR3 is built from 19 residues. CDR3 sequence: CASSLAAGTSGTSTDTQYF. CDR3 sequence (DNA): TGTGCCAGCAGCTTAGCAGCCGGGACTAGCGGGACTAGCACAGATACGCAGTATTTT.

The rearrangement joins TRBV5-1 to TRBJ1-2; D gene ambiguous. Per germline, CDR1 SGHRS and CDR2 YFSETQ. The ends were cut back, 5 bases at V and 6 bases at J, with 17 bases in the middle. The CDR3 contains 14 residues. The CDR3 loop is CASSPARGLDGYTF. The CDR3 DNA reads TGCGCCAGCAGTCCCGCCCGAGGGTTGGATGGCTACACCTTC.

This clone was counted a few times. The V gene is TRBV6-5, the J gene TRBJ2-3, with a possible D match to TRBD2 (5 bases). Germline CDR1 MNHEY, CDR2 SVGAGI. Trimming left V 4 bases short and J 6 bases short, with 5 bases between. The CDR3 totals 11 residues. In DNA, the CDR3 is TGTGCCAGCAGTTCGGGGGATACGCAGTATTTT. Amino acids: CASSSGDTQYF.

The chain combines TRBV2 with TRBJ2-3, with 7 bases aligning to TRBD2. Trimming removed 7 bases from V and 6 bases from J; junction bases left unmatched: 7. In germline, CDR1 is SNHLY, CDR2 FYNNEI. The CDR3 extends over 13 amino acids. CDR3 DNA sequence: TGTGCCAGCAATAGACTAGCAAAGGATACGCAGTATTTT. This translates into CASNRLAKDTQYF.

This clone was counted once. The chain is built from TRBV25-1 and TRBJ1-1, with 7 bases lining up with TRBD1. Per germline, CDR1 MGHDK and CDR2 SYGVNS. V dropped 7 bases and J dropped 1; count of bases not matched to a gene: 3. This CDR3 has 13 residues. The CDR3 spells CASKGTANTEAFF. CDR3 DNA: TGTGCCAGCAAGGGGACAGCGAACACTGAAGCTTTCTTT.

The V call is TRBV2, the J call TRBJ1-5; the D is unclear. The V end lost 2 bases, the J end lost 6 bases, and 17 bases lay between the germline ends. Germline CDR1 and CDR2: SNHLY and FYNNEI. This CDR3 comprises 16 residues. CDR3 in DNA: TGTGCCAGCAGTGAATTGCCCGGTTACCTCGGTCAGCCCCAGCATTTT. As protein: CASSELPGYLGQPQHF.

This clone has a single count. The V and J genes are TRBV28 and TRBJ2-7; D may be TRBD2 (6 bases). The CDR3 spans 15 residues. The V end was cut by 5 bases, the J end by 3 bases, with 17 bases between. Germline-derived CDR1 and CDR2 are MDHEN and SYDVKM. As DNA, the CDR3 is TGTGCCAGCAGTCAGACCCCGCGGCGGGGCTACGAGCAGTACTTC. Amino acids: CASSQTPRRGYEQYF.

As DNA, the CDR3 is TGTGCCAGCAGCTTACAGGGGTCAAGGACTGAAGCTTTCTTT. It codes for CASSLQGSRTEAFF. V usage is TRBV11-2 and J usage is TRBJ1-1; possible D gene TRBD1, 6 bases. The germline V gene encodes CDR1 SGHAT and CDR2 FQNNGV. The CDR3 totals 14 residues. Trimming left V 2 bases short and J 5 bases short, with 12 bases between.

The genes are TRBV7-3 and TRBJ1-1; D is ambiguous. The CDR3 loop spans 14 amino acids. V was trimmed by 2 bases and J by 1 base, leaving 8 bases between them. Germline CDR1 is SGHTA and CDR2 is FQGTGA. The CDR3, as DNA: TGTGCCAGCAGCTTACACGGGAGGAACACTGAAGCTTTCTTT. This encodes CASSLHGRNTEAFF.

V gene TRBV30 combines with J gene TRBJ2-3, with D maybe TRBD2 (5 bases). The CDR3 spans 15 residues. Germline-derived CDR1 and CDR2 are GTSNPN and SVGIG (reference sequence). Trimming shortened V by 2 bases and J by 5 bases, and 17 bases separated the two germline ends. In DNA, the CDR3 is TGTGCCTGGAGTTTGGAGGCATCCCAAAAAGATACGCAGTATTTT. It encodes CAWSLEASQKDTQYF.

This clone occurred a few times. This chain joins TRBV29-1 and TRBJ2-7; 9 bases match TRBD1. Germline CDR1 reads SQVTM; CDR2 reads ANQGSEA. J was trimmed by 7 bases and V by 6 bases; bases with no gene match: 4. The CDR3 consists of 11 residues. DNA of the CDR3: TGCAGCGTGGGGACAGGGCTTGAGCAGTACTTC. Translating it yields CSVGTGLEQYF.